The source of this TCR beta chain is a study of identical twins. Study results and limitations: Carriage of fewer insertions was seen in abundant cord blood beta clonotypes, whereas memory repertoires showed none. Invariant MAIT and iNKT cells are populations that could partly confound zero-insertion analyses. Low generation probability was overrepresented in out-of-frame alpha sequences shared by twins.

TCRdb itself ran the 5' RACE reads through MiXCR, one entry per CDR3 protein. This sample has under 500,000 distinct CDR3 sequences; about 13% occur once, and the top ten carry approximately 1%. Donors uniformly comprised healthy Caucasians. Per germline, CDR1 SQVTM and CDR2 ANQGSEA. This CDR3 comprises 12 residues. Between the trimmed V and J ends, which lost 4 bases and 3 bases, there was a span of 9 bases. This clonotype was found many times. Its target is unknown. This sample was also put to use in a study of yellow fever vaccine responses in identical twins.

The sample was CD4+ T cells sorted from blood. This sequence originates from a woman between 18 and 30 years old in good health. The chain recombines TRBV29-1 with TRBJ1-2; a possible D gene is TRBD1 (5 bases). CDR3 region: CSVVSRDYGYTF. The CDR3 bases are TGCAGCGTTGTGAGCAGGGACTATGGCTACACCTTC.